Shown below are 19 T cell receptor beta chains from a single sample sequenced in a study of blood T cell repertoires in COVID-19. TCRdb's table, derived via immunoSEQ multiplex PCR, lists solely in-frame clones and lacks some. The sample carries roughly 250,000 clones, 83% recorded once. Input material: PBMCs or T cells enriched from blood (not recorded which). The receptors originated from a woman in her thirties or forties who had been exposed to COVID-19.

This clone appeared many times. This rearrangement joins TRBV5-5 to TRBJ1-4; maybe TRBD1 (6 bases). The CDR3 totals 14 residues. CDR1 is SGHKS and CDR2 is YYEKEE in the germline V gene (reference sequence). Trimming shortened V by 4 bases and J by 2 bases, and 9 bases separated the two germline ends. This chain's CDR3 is CASSPQGTNEKLFF. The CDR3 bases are TGTGCCAGCAGCCCGCAGGGGACTAATGAAAAACTGTTTTTT.

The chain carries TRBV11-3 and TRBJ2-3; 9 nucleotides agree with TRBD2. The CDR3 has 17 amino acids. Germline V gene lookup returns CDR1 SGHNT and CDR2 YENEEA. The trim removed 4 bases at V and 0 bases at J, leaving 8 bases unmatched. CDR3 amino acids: CASSSAPTSGSTDTQYF. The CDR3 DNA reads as TGTGCCAGCAGCTCGGCACCGACTAGCGGTAGCACAGATACGCAGTATTTT.

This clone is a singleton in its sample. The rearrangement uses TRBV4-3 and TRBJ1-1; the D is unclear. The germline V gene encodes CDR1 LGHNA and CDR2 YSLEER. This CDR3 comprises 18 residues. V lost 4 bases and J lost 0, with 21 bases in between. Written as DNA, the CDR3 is TGCGCCAGCAGCCGAAGTCCGGATGGGCGAGGGATGAACACTGAAGCTTTCTTT. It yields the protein CASSRSPDGRGMNTEAFF.

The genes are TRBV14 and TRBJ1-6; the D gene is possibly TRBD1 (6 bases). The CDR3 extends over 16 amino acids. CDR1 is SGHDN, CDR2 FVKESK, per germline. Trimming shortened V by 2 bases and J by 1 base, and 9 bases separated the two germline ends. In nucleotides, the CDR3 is TGTGCCAGCAGCCAACTACAGGGATCCTATAATTCACCCCTCCACTTT. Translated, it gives CASSQLQGSYNSPLHF.

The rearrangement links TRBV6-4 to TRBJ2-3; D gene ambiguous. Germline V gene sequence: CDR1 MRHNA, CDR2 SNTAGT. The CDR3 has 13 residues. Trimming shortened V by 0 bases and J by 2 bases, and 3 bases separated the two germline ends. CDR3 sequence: CASSDSYTDTQYF. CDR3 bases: TGTGCCAGCAGTGACTCCTACACAGATACGCAGTATTTT.

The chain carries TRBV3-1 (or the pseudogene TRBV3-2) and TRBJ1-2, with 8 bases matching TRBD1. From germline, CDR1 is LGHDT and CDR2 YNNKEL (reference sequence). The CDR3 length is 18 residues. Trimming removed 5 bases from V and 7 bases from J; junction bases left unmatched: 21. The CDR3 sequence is CASSTAVMENRGSFGYTF. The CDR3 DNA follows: TGTGCCAGCAGCACGGCGGTGATGGAGAACAGGGGGTCTTTTGGCTACACCTTC.

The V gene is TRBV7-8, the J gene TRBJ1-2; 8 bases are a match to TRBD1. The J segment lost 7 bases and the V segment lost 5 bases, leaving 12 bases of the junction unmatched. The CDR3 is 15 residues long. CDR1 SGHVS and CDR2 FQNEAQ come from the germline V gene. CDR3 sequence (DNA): TGTGCCAGCAGCCCGGTGGGCAGGGGGCTCGGTGGCTACACCTTC. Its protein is CASSPVGRGLGGYTF.

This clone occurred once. The CDR3 loop reads CSVEAETYEQYF. DNA for the CDR3: TGCAGCGTTGAAGCAGAGACATACGAGCAGTACTTC. This chain uses TRBV29-1 with TRBJ2-7; D unclear. Trimming removed 1 base at V and 4 bases at J, with 8 bases between. CDR3 length: 12 residues. The germline V gene has CDR1 SQVTM and CDR2 ANQGSEA.

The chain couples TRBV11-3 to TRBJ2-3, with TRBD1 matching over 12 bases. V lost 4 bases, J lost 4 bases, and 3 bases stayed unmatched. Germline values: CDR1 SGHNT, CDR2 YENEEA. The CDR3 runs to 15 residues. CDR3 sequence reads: CASSSGQGAADTQYF. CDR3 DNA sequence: TGTGCCAGCAGCTCGGGACAGGGGGCAGCAGATACGCAGTATTTT.

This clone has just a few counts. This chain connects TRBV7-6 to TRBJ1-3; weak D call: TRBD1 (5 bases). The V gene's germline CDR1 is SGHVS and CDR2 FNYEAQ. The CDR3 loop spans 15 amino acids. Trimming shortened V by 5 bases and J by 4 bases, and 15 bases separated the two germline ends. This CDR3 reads CASSAVQVSGNTIYF. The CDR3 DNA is TGTGCCAGCAGCGCGGTACAGGTATCAGGAAACACCATATATTTT. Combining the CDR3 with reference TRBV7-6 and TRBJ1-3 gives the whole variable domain GAGVSQSPRYKVTKRGQDVALRCDPISGHVSLYWYRQALGQGPEFLTYFNYEAQQDKSGLPNDRFSAERPEGSISTLTIQRTEQRDSAMYRCASSAVQVSGNTIYFGEGSWLTVV.

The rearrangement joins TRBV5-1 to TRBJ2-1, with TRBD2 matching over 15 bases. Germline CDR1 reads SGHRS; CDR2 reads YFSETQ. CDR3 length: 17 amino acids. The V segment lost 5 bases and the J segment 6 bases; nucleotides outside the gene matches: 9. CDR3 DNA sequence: TGCGCCAGCAGGACGGGACTAGCGGGGGGCCCCTCCAATGAGCAGTTCTTC. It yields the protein CASRTGLAGGPSNEQFF.

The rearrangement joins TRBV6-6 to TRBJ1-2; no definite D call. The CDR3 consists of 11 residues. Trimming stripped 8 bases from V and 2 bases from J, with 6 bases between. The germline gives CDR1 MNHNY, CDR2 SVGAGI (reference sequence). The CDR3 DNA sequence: TGTGCCAGCTCAGGAAACTATGGCTACACCTTC. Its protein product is CASSGNYGYTF.

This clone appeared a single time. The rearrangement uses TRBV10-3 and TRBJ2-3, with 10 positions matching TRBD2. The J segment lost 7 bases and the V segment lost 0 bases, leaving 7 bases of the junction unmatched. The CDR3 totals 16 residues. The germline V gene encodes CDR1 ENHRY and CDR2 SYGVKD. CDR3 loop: CAISESGAGGPNTQYF. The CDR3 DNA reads TGTGCCATCAGTGAGTCGGGAGCGGGGGGGCCGAATACGCAGTATTTT.

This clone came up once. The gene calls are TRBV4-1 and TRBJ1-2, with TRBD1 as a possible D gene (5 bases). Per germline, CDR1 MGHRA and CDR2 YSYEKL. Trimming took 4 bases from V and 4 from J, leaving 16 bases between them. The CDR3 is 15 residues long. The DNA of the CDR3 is TGCGCCAGCAGCCCTGACAGTGGGGCTGGCTATGGCTACACCTTC. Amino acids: CASSPDSGAGYGYTF.

The CDR3 here is CASSVSSGNEQFF. The CDR3, as DNA: TGTGCCAGCAGCGTGTCTAGCGGTAATGAGCAGTTCTTC. This chain links TRBV9 with TRBJ2-1, with TRBD2 matching over 7 bases. With 2 bases clipped from V and 7 bases from J, the junction kept 3 bases outside the gene matches. The CDR3 totals 13 residues. CDR1 SGDLS and CDR2 YYNGEE come from the germline V gene.

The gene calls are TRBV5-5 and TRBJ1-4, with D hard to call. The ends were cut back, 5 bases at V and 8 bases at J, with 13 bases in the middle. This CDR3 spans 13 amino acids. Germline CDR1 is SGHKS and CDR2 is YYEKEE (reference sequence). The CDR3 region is CASSSLLNEKLFF. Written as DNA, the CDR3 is TGTGCCAGCAGTTCACTCTTGAACGAAAAACTGTTTTTT.

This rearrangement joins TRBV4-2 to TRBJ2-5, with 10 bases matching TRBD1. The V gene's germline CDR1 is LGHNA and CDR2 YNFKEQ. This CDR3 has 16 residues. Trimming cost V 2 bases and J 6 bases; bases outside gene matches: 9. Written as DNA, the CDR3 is TGTGCCAGCAGCCAACTGCCGGGACAGGGGCAGAAGACCCAGTACTTC. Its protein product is CASSQLPGQGQKTQYF.

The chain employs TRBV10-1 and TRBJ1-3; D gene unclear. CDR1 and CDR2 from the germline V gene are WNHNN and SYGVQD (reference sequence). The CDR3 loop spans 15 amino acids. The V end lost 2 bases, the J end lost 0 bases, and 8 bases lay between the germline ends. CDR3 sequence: CASSEVRCSGNTIYF. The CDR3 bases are TGCGCCAGCAGTGAGGTCCGGTGCTCTGGAAACACCATATATTTT.

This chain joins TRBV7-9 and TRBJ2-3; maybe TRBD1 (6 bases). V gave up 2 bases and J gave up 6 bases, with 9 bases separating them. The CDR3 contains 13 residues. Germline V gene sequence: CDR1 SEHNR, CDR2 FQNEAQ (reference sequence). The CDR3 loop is CASSLNQGDTQYF. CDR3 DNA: TGTGCCAGCAGCTTAAATCAGGGGGATACGCAGTATTTT.